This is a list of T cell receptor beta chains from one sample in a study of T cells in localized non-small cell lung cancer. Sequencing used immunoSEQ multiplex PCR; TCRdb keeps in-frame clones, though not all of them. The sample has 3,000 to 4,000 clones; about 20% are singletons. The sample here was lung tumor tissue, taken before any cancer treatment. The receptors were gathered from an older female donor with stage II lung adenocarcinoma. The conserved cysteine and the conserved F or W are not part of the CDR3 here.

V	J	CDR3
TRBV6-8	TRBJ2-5	ASRTAGNQETQY
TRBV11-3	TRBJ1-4	ASSRQVGYEKLF
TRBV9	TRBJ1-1	ASSGDRDTEAF
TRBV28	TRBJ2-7	ASRSTSGRSDYEQY
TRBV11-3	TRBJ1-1	ASSLRPDRGRMNTEAF
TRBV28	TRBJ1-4	ASSSIDSPTNEKLF
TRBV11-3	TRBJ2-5	ASSLDRTGYETQY
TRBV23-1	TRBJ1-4	ASSSEVSGKLF
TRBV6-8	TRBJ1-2	ASTSLYEYGYT
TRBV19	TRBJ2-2	ASSIVQGGTSGELF
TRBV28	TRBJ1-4	ASSPDSIGGKLF
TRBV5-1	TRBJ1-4	ASSFTGGDEKLF
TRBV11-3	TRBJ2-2	ASSPGGGNTGELF
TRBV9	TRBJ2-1	ASSVEPASEQF
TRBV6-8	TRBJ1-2	ASTPGPRNYGYT
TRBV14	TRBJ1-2	ASSQREGTGSHRGYT
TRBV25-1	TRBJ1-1	ASSLGGNTEAF